The clone carrying this T cell receptor beta chain is termed medium-sized. What it binds is not known. This sample was taken from a study of breast tumors, draining lymph nodes, adjacent tissues. Study results and caveats: Tumors had less TCR diversity than lymph nodes, more than nontumor tissue. Data fit most tumor T cells coming from lymph node, expanding in tumor. Compared with basal-like, luminal-like tumors shared significantly more repertoire with nontumor tissue. The lymph node origin of tumor T cells was framed as consistent with a hypothesis, not demonstrated.

Trimming removed 4 bases at V and 4 bases at J, with 5 bases between. CDR3 length equals 13 residues. The germline V gene has CDR1 SGHTA and CDR2 FQGNSA. Each CDR3 protein is one row after TCRdb ran MiXCR on the multiplex PCR reads. The sample shows over 60,000 distinct CDR3 sequences, around 60% of them seen only once. This chain joins TRBV7-2 and TRBJ1-6, with D maybe TRBD1 (5 bases). Specimen: breast tumor tissue. This sequence originates from a female donor with breast cancer. Some clones in this sample may be carry-over from other donors' samples. The CDR3 DNA reads TGTGCCAGCAGCTGGACATATAATTCACCCCTCCACTTT. It codes for CASSWTYNSPLHF.